These 15 T cell receptor beta chains originate from one sample sequenced in a study of shared clonotypes between healthy human individuals. Assay used: immunoSEQ multiplex PCR; TCRdb lists only in-frame clones, some missing. The sample contains approximately 2.3 million clones, roughly 93% of which appear only once. Sequencing was done on a sample of naive CD4+ T cells from PBMCs. Stated subset: CD45RA+ positively selected. These receptors all come from a man younger than 30 in good health. Some clones in this sample may be carry-over from other donors' samples.

This clone was recorded only once. The V call is TRBV5-6, the J call TRBJ2-4; 8 bases line up with TRBD2. Per germline, CDR1 SGHDT and CDR2 YYEEEE. Unmatched junction bases numbered 11, after V lost 1 base and J lost 5 bases. This CDR3 comprises 17 residues. The DNA for the CDR3 is TGTGCCAGCAGCTTGACTAGCGGCCCCGAGGGGGAAAACATTCAGTACTTC. This sequence encodes CASSLTSGPEGENIQYF.

The chain has TRBV7-9 and TRBJ2-5; D could derive from TRBD1 or TRBD2 (6 bases each). From germline, CDR1 is SEHNR and CDR2 FQNEAQ (reference sequence). Trimming took off 1 base at V and 5 bases at J, with 20 bases between the two ends. The CDR3 extends over 17 amino acids. The CDR3 sequence: CASSLEGVGGRLETQYF. CDR3 sequence (DNA): TGTGCCAGCAGCTTAGAAGGGGTAGGGGGGCGGCTGGAGACCCAGTACTTC.

This chain joins TRBV11-2 and TRBJ1-2; D is unclear. Germline V gene data show CDR1 as SGHAT and CDR2 as FQNNGV. The CDR3 covers 15 residues. Trimming shortened V by 3 bases and J by 4 bases, and 15 bases separated the two germline ends. Here the CDR3 reads CASSLGVGGGYGYTF. Here the CDR3 DNA reads TGTGCCAGCAGCTTGGGTGTCGGCGGAGGCTATGGCTACACCTTC.

This chain links TRBV7-2 with TRBJ1-5; D ambiguous. Germline CDR1 SGHTA, CDR2 FQGNSA. CDR3 length: 11 residues. V shed 3 bases and J shed 11 bases, with 8 bases lying between them. CDR3 sequence reads: CASSLGLAQHF. CDR3 nucleotide sequence: TGTGCCAGCAGCTTGGGCCTTGCCCAGCATTTT. The full variable domain, its missing parts supplied by reference TRBV7-2 and TRBJ1-5, is GAGVSQSPSNKVTEKGKDVELRCDPISGHTALYWYRQSLGQGLEFLIYFQGNSAPDKSGLPSDRFSAERTGGSVSTLTIQRTQQEDSAVYLCASSLGLAQHFGDGTRLSIL.

V and J are TRBV5-4 and TRBJ2-2; D call uncertain. The CDR3 contains 13 residues. Germline CDR1 SGHNT, CDR2 YYREEE (reference sequence). V was pared by 3 bases and J by 5 bases, with 8 bases between. In nucleotides, the CDR3 is TGTGCCAGCAGCTCCCATGGGACCGGGGAGCTGTTTTTT. It is translated as CASSSHGTGELFF.

The chain combines TRBV9 with TRBJ2-1; D call uncertain. Germline V gives CDR1 SGDLS, CDR2 YYNGEE. The V end was cut by 4 bases, the J end by 6 bases, with 23 bases between. This CDR3 has 17 residues. The CDR3 region has the DNA TGTGCCAGCAGCCCAACCCTGACGAGAGCCCATTCCAATGAGCAGTTCTTC. Translation gives CASSPTLTRAHSNEQFF.

The rearrangement uses TRBV27 and TRBJ1-2; a possible D gene is TRBD1 (6 bases). CDR3 length: 15 residues. Germline V gene lookup returns CDR1 MNHEY and CDR2 SMNVEV (reference sequence). The V gene lost 5 bases and the J gene lost 8 bases, with 21 bases spanning the gap. As DNA, the CDR3 is TGTGCCAGCAGTCCCACGGACAGACTCCGGGGCGGCTACACCTTC. Amino acid sequence: CASSPTDRLRGGYTF.

As to this clone: Other DNA sequences in the same sample also yield this CDR3. The V gene is TRBV9, the J gene TRBJ1-4; a possible D gene is TRBD1 (5 bases). The CDR3 consists of 14 residues. Trimming left V 1 base short and J 1 base short, with 5 bases between. The germline CDR1 and CDR2 sequences are SGDLS and YYNGEE. CDR3 amino acids: CASSVTGTNEKLFF. CDR3 nucleotide sequence: TGTGCCAGCAGCGTAACAGGAACTAATGAAAAACTGTTTTTT.

V usage is TRBV5-4 and J usage is TRBJ2-2, with 7 positions matching TRBD2. This CDR3 comprises 14 residues. V gave up 2 bases and J gave up 6 bases; unmatched junction bases: 4. In germline, CDR1 is SGHNT, CDR2 YYREEE (reference sequence). CDR3 residues: CASSLAGQPGELFF. DNA for the CDR3: TGTGCCAGCAGCTTAGCGGGGCAACCCGGGGAGCTGTTTTTT.

The rearrangement uses TRBV6-5 and TRBJ2-1, with unresolved D. Germline V gene data show CDR1 as MNHEY and CDR2 as SVGAGI. Trimming took 11 bases from V and 3 from J, leaving 17 bases between them. CDR3 length: 14 residues. CDR3: CACHRAGVYNEQFF. As DNA, the CDR3 is TGTGCCTGCCATAGGGCCGGCGTCTACAATGAGCAGTTCTTC.

CDR3 loop: CASSVALTGATDTQYF. The CDR3 DNA reads TGTGCCAGCAGCGTAGCGCTGACGGGGGCCACAGATACGCAGTATTTT. The chain has TRBV9 and TRBJ2-3; the D call may be TRBD1 or TRBD2 (6 bases each). CDR1 is SGDLS and CDR2 is YYNGEE in the germline V gene. The CDR3 covers 16 residues. Trimming removed 0 bases from V and 2 bases from J, with 13 bases in between. Using reference TRBV9 and TRBJ2-3 for the parts outside the CDR3, the full variable domain is DSGVTQTPKHLITATGQRVTLRCSPRSGDLSVYWYQQSLDQGLQFLIQYYNGEERAKGNILERFSAQQFPDLHSELNLSSLELGDSALYFCASSVALTGATDTQYFGPGTRLTVL.

This clone was recorded once. This same CDR3 is encoded by further DNA sequences in the sample. This sequence joins TRBV5-6 and TRBJ2-7; D is unresolved. Germline V gene data show CDR1 as SGHDT and CDR2 as YYEEEE. This CDR3 is 15 amino acids long. Trimming took 0 bases from V and 0 from J, leaving 10 bases between them. The CDR3 nucleotides are TGTGCCAGCAGCTTGGCCGGCAGGAGCTCCTACGAGCAGTACTTC. Its protein product is CASSLAGRSSYEQYF. The full variable domain, with the rest looked up from reference TRBV5-6 and TRBJ2-7, is DAGVTQSPTHLIKTRGQQVTLRCSPKSGHDTVSWYQQALGQGPQFIFQYYEEEERQRGNFPDRFSGHQFPNYSSELNVNALLLGDSALYLCASSLAGRSSYEQYFGPGTRLTVT.

V is TRBV29-1 and J is TRBJ2-1, with D hard to call. V was pared by 7 bases and J by 0 bases, with 10 bases between. This CDR3 comprises 13 residues. CDR1 and CDR2 from the germline V gene are SQVTM and ANQGSEA. CDR3 amino acids: CSARKASYNEQFF. CDR3 sequence (DNA): TGCAGCGCTCGGAAGGCCTCCTACAATGAGCAGTTCTTC.

This clone was seen just once. The chain combines TRBV12-5 with TRBJ2-7; TRBD2 might be the D (6 bases). V shed 5 bases and J shed 7 bases, with 18 bases lying between them. This CDR3 comprises 14 residues. Germline CDR1 LGHNT, CDR2 FRNRAP. The CDR3 protein is CASGKEDAAGEQYF. DNA of the CDR3: TGTGCTAGTGGTAAGGAGGATGCCGCGGGGGAGCAGTACTTC.

This clone has just one count. Other DNA sequences within the sample encode an identical CDR3. This chain connects TRBV9 to TRBJ2-7, with no clear D. Trimming took off 4 bases at V and 0 bases at J, with 11 bases between the two ends. The CDR3 loop spans 14 amino acids. From germline, CDR1 is SGDLS and CDR2 YYNGEE. CDR3 sequence (DNA): TGTGCCAGCAGCTTAACCGGGTCCTCCTACGAGCAGTACTTC. It yields the protein CASSLTGSSYEQYF.